A single sample is the source of the 7 T cell receptor beta chains below, sequenced in a study of T-cell memory formation after mild COVID-19. TCRdb passed the 5' RACE reads through MiXCR, listing each CDR3 protein once. The data hold around 250,000 distinct CDR3 sequences, with 9.4% observed a single time. The sequencing input was PBMCs or a T cell subset sorted from them (not recorded which). The receptors here all came from a young man who had mild COVID-19 (a few samples of this study predate the infection). Cell type and time point are not known.

This clonotype occurred many times. V gene TRBV5-1 combines with J gene TRBJ2-3, with a tentative D call TRBD2 (5 bases). The V gene's germline CDR1 is SGHRS and CDR2 YFSETQ. The CDR3 totals 13 residues. V was clipped by 4 bases and J by 2 bases, with 8 bases between them. The CDR3 is CASSERLTDTQYF. In DNA form, the CDR3 reads TGCGCCAGCAGCGAGCGGCTCACAGATACGCAGTATTTT.

This clonotype was recorded at least ten times. The V and J genes are TRBV12-3 or TRBV12-4 and TRBJ2-3; D is perhaps TRBD1 (8 bases). CDR3 length equals 15 residues. Between the trimmed V and J ends, which lost 11 bases and 2 bases, there was a span of 20 bases. The CDR3 is CALRRGTGTTDTQYF. The CDR3 DNA sequence: TGTGCCCTTCGGCGGGGGACAGGCACCACAGATACGCAGTATTTT.

This clonotype occurred a few times. This chain joins TRBV7-3 and TRBJ2-1; 10 nucleotides agree with TRBD2. CDR1 is SGHTA and CDR2 is FQGTGA in the germline V gene. CDR3 size: 14 residues. After removal of 4 bases from V and 9 bases from J, the junction contained 6 bases not matched to a gene. CDR3 bases: TGTGCCAGCAGCTCCAGCGGGGGGGCCGGTGAGCAGTTCTTC. It codes for CASSSSGGAGEQFF.

V and J are TRBV4-2 and TRBJ2-2, with D possibly being TRBD1 or TRBD2 (6 bases each). This CDR3 has 14 residues. V was trimmed by 7 bases and J by 7 bases, leaving 16 bases between them. Germline lookup yields CDR1 LGHNA and CDR2 YNFKEQ. The CDR3: CASTLGGLGGELFF. The CDR3 DNA reads TGTGCCAGCACCCTAGGGGGGCTCGGCGGGGAGCTGTTTTTT.

The V gene is TRBV4-1, the J gene TRBJ2-5; D may be TRBD2 (5 bases). The CDR3 sequence is 14 residues long. Germline V gives CDR1 MGHRA, CDR2 YSYEKL. V lost 3 bases to trimming and J lost 3 bases, with 11 bases between them. The CDR3 loop reads CASSQFGGKETQYF. CDR3 bases: TGCGCCAGCAGCCAGTTCGGAGGAAAAGAGACCCAGTACTTC.

This rearrangement joins TRBV28 to TRBJ2-1; D might be TRBD2 (5 bases). The CDR3 has 16 amino acids. Trimming cost V 4 bases and J 0 bases, with 13 bases left between them. The germline gives CDR1 MDHEN, CDR2 SYDVKM. The CDR3 bases are TGTGCCAGCAGTTCTCTGGGAGACCGCTCCTACAATGAGCAGTTCTTC. Its translation: CASSSLGDRSYNEQFF.

The table lists this clonotype with many counts. CDR3 nucleotides: TGTGCCAGCCGGGACAGGGTAGTTCAGCCCCAGCATTTT. Translated, it gives CASRDRVVQPQHF. The chain combines TRBV12-3 or TRBV12-4 with TRBJ1-5; 9 positions agree with TRBD1. There are 13 residues in the CDR3. Trimming removed 8 bases from V and 6 bases from J; junction bases left unmatched: 5.